This T cell receptor (beta chain) was captured by sequencing in a study of T cell clusters in autoimmune cytopenias. TRB amplification used approximately 250 ng of peripheral blood genomic DNA. The CDR3 contains 16 residues. In germline, CDR1 is SGHAT, CDR2 FQDESV (reference sequence). By frequency, this clonotype registers medium-sized. TRB rearrangements were amplified by touch-down multiplex PCR with mixed TRB-A/B primers. No DNA is given; TCRdb re-called the multiplex PCR reads and lists each CDR3 protein once. Its listing shows a few thousand distinct CDR3 sequences. Sequenced sample: peripheral blood. The rearrangement joins TRBV11-1 to TRBJ2-7; TCRdb picks TRBD1, but there is no DNA to check that call. This receptor was taken from a human donor with an autoimmune cytopenia or autoimmune hepatitis (not recorded which). This chain's CDR3 is CASSGGTVQGASEQYF. The whole variable domain, remainder taken from reference TRBV11-1 and TRBJ2-7, is EAEVAQSPRYKITEKSQAVAFWCDPISGHATLYWYRQILGQGPELLVQFQDESVVDDSQLPKDRFSAERLKGVDSTLKIQPAELGDSAMYLCASSGGTVQGASEQYFGPGTRLTVT.